Listed here are 8 T cell receptor beta chains from one sample, sequenced in a study of OX40 agonist ivuxolimab in advanced cancers. Some clones are missing from TCRdb's copy, which holds only in-frame ones; the method was immunoSEQ multiplex PCR. The data show roughly 65,000 clones, just under 85% seen once. The input for sequencing was CD4+ or CD8+ T cells sorted from blood, taken in a trial of the OX40 agonist ivuxolimab. The origin of the receptors is an adult with an advanced solid tumor such as melanoma, head and neck, liver or kidney cancer.

This clone is a singleton in its sample. The rearrangement joins TRBV9 to TRBJ2-7; 8 nucleotides match TRBD2. CDR3 length equals 16 residues. Germline CDR1 is SGDLS and CDR2 is YYNGEE. Unmatched junction bases numbered 10, after V lost 4 bases and J lost 1 base. CDR3 in amino acids: CASSPRGGGTSYEQYF. The DNA for the CDR3 is TGTGCCAGCAGCCCTCGGGGGGGCGGGACGTCCTACGAGCAGTACTTC.

The genes are TRBV10-3 and TRBJ2-7, with 7 nucleotides matching TRBD1. Trimming removed 6 bases from V and 6 bases from J; junction bases left unmatched: 11. Germline V gene data show CDR1 as ENHRY and CDR2 as SYGVKD. CDR3 length equals 14 residues. The CDR3 here is CAIRTGTETSEQYF. As DNA, the CDR3 is TGTGCCATCAGAACCGGGACAGAGACCTCCGAGCAGTACTTC.

The chain uses TRBV9 and TRBJ2-1; 8 positions agree with TRBD2. Germline-derived CDR1 and CDR2 are SGDLS and YYNGEE. The CDR3 is made up of 15 amino acids. V lost 2 bases to trimming and J lost 0 bases; unmatched junction nucleotides: 1. CDR3: CASSVGTSSYNEQFF. The CDR3 coding sequence is TGTGCCAGCAGCGTCGGGACTAGCTCCTACAATGAGCAGTTCTTC.

The chain couples TRBV5-4 to TRBJ2-1, with D possibly being TRBD1 (6 bases). CDR1 SGHNT and CDR2 YYREEE come from the germline V gene (reference sequence). The CDR3 consists of 15 residues. Trimming removed 1 base at V and 4 bases at J, with 12 bases between. The CDR3 DNA is TGTGCCAGCAGCTTGTTGGGGGCGGGTTACAATGAGCAGTTCTTC. Residues: CASSLLGAGYNEQFF.

This clone was seen a single time. This sequence joins TRBV6-5 and TRBJ2-5; maybe TRBD2 (5 bases). The DNA end is a closer match to TRBJ2-7, so the J assignment may be wrong. The CDR3 loop spans 15 amino acids. Germline V gene lookup returns CDR1 MNHEY and CDR2 SVGAGI. CDR3 amino acids: CASSYKAAPGYEQYF. Here the CDR3 DNA reads TGTGCCAGCAGTTACAAAGCGGCCCCGGGGTACGAGCAGTACTTC.

The chain links TRBV5-1 to TRBJ1-5; maybe TRBD1 (6 bases). CDR1 is SGHRS, CDR2 YFSETQ, per germline. The CDR3 loop spans 15 amino acids. With 1 base removed from V and 7 bases from J, the gap between germline ends came to 15 bases. CDR3 sequence (DNA): TGCGCCAGCAGCTTGAGCGGGGGCGCGGGCCAGCCCCAGCATTTT. Its translation is CASSLSGGAGQPQHF.

This chain uses TRBV7-2 with TRBJ1-2; D remains ambiguous. Per germline, CDR1 SGHTA and CDR2 FQGNSA. Trimming shortened V by 1 base and J by 3 bases, and 6 bases separated the two germline ends. The CDR3 extends over 13 amino acids. CDR3 sequence reads: CASSLEGDYGYTF. In DNA form, the CDR3 reads TGTGCCAGCAGCTTAGAGGGAGACTATGGCTACACCTTC.

The chain carries TRBV28 and TRBJ1-2; D possibly corresponds to TRBD1 (5 bases). V dropped 4 bases and J dropped 8 bases, with 17 bases sitting between them. Germline CDR1 reads MDHEN; CDR2 reads SYDVKM. This CDR3 region has 14 residues. The CDR3 here is CASSWGIPGHGYTF. In DNA form, the CDR3 reads TGTGCCAGCAGTTGGGGGATTCCGGGGCACGGCTACACCTTC.